This T cell receptor (beta chain) comes out of a study of blood T cell repertoires in COVID-19. Turning to the study itself: The samples span acute and convalescent COVID-19 from the United States, Italy and Spain. PBMCs, B-cell-depleted T cells, or T cells provided the cDNA or gDNA that made up the material.

Original handling: From reference gene primer amplification, estimates of nucleated cell counts were derived. Generated by immunoSEQ multiplex PCR, the TCRdb table keeps only in-frame clones and is missing some. V, J and clone size were drawn from that table, and D and trimming were deduced from the DNA. Among about 150,000 clones listed, about nine tenths were seen once. This sequence was found in a man over 45 who had recovered from COVID-19. Sequencing was performed on peripheral blood.

CDR3 sequence reads: CAWSVKAEGGYTF. Written as DNA, the CDR3 is TGTGCCTGGAGTGTAAAGGCAGAGGGTGGCTACACCTTC. The chain links TRBV30 to TRBJ1-2; unclear D gene. This CDR3 has 13 residues. The V end was cut by 0 bases, the J end by 7 bases, with 12 bases between. CDR1 GTSNPN and CDR2 SVGIG come from the germline V gene (reference sequence).